This T cell receptor beta chain was sequenced for a study of monozygotic twins with inflammatory bowel disease. Study results and caveats: Results did not support any single strong IBD-associated signal or clonotype. Reduced clonotype sharing with other individuals was observed in IBD patients relative to healthy twins, especially with disease activity.

Turning to this clonotype: Antigen: not known.

For every donor, one blood sample of 2.5 ml was drawn. TCRdb reprocessed the 5' RACE reads; each CDR3 protein has one entry and no DNA is given. The sample data list fewer than 550,000 distinct CDR3 sequences. The CDR3 consists of 14 residues. Per germline, CDR1 KGHSH and CDR2 LQKENI. This chain links TRBV18 with TRBJ2-5. What was sequenced was blood. The receptor was isolated from a human donor with ulcerative colitis or Crohn's disease, or a healthy co-twin of an affected twin (not recorded which). CDR3 region: CASSPPSWEETQYF.